Listed here are 2 T cell receptor beta chains from one sample, sequenced in a study of shared clonotypes between healthy human individuals. TCRdb's copy holds only in-frame clones and misses some; the assay was immunoSEQ multiplex PCR. The repertoire holds more than 2 million clones, with 95% as singletons. Sequenced: naive CD4+ T cells sorted from blood. Described subset: CD45RA+ positively selected. The receptors shown here come from a man younger than 35 in good health.

The chain combines TRBV13 with TRBJ1-5; D may be TRBD1 (5 bases). The length of the CDR3 is 13 residues. Trimming cost V 8 bases and J 2 bases, with 10 bases left between them. Germline V gene sequence: CDR1 PRHDT, CDR2 FYEKMQ (reference sequence). The DNA for the CDR3 is TGTGCCAGCTCAGGGAATGGCAATCAGCCCCAGCATTTT. Translated: CASSGNGNQPQHF.

The chain links TRBV6-5 to TRBJ1-1; weak D call: TRBD1 (5 bases). Trimming stripped 1 base from V and 5 bases from J, with 5 bases between. This CDR3 contains 12 residues. The germline CDR1 and CDR2 sequences are MNHEY and SVGAGI. CDR3 sequence reads: CASSYWGTEAFF. The CDR3 coding sequence is TGTGCCAGCAGTTACTGGGGGACTGAAGCTTTCTTT.